The 13 T cell receptor beta chains in this list originate from one sample, sequenced in a study of T cells in Graves' hyperthyroidism and ophthalmopathy. Template material for amplifying TCR beta CDR3 regions consisted of RNA transcripts. When the TCR CDR3 underwent first-round RT-PCR, the HTBI primer set was used. TCRdb used MiXCR to reprocess the multiplex PCR reads, holding one entry per CDR3 protein. The table shows 340,000 or so distinct CDR3 sequences, with around a sixth occurring only once. The sample taken for sequencing was blood. The receptors shown here come from a woman in her fifties or sixties with Graves' hyperthyroidism.

This clonotype was seen a few times. The chain carries TRBV7-9 and TRBJ1-2; D call uncertain. Trimming took 0 bases from V and 2 from J, leaving 10 bases between them. The germline V gene has CDR1 SEHNR and CDR2 FQNEAQ (reference sequence). The CDR3 length is 15 residues. The CDR3 nucleotides are TGTGCCAGCAGCTTAGCGTCGGCCGGCAACTATGGCTACACCTTC. Its protein is CASSLASAGNYGYTF.

This clonotype was found many times. The chain links TRBV29-1 to TRBJ2-2; D possibly corresponds to TRBD1 (6 bases). The germline V and J ends were trimmed by 0 bases and 3 bases, with 11 bases remaining between them. From germline, CDR1 is SQVTM and CDR2 ANQGSEA. The CDR3 runs to 15 residues. In nucleotides, the CDR3 is TGCAGCGTTGAAGAAGGGGACATCTACACCGGGGAGCTGTTTTTT. It yields the protein CSVEEGDIYTGELFF.

This clonotype appeared a single time. The genes are TRBV7-6 and TRBJ1-4; D is unresolved. The germline gives CDR1 SGHVS, CDR2 FNYEAQ. Trimming took 5 bases from V and 6 from J, leaving 13 bases between them. The CDR3 has 14 amino acids. DNA for the CDR3: TGTGCCAGCAGCGAAAATAGGGTAGATGAAAAACTGTTTTTT. As protein: CASSENRVDEKLFF.

This clonotype was recorded many times. The chain links TRBV28 to TRBJ2-5; no firm D call. Germline lookup yields CDR1 MDHEN and CDR2 SYDVKM. This CDR3 is 14 amino acids long. Trimming took 5 bases from V and 7 from J, leaving 17 bases between them. CDR3 in amino acids: CASSPRLGIGTQYF. CDR3 nucleotide sequence: TGTGCCAGCAGTCCTCGACTCGGAATAGGGACCCAGTACTTC.

This clonotype was observed a handful of times. The chain is built from TRBV9 and TRBJ1-4, with D unresolved. Germline CDR1 is SGDLS and CDR2 is YYNGEE. Trimming removed 0 bases at V and 9 bases at J, with 15 bases between. CDR3 length: 15 amino acids. The CDR3 loop is CASSVASSGSQKLFF. Written as DNA, the CDR3 is TGTGCCAGCAGCGTAGCTTCATCAGGTTCCCAAAAACTGTTTTTT.

The chain combines TRBV30 with TRBJ2-1; TRBD2 agrees at 10 bases. The germline gives CDR1 GTSNPN, CDR2 SVGIG (reference sequence). The CDR3 is 15 amino acids. J gave up 8 bases and V 0 bases, and 7 bases lay outside the gene matches. CDR3 protein: CAWSVSLAGAHEQFF. CDR3 DNA: TGTGCCTGGAGTGTATCTCTAGCGGGAGCACATGAGCAGTTCTTC.

The chain combines TRBV28 with TRBJ1-2, with 12 positions matching TRBD1. Trimming took 5 bases from V and 6 from J; bases not matched to a gene: 7. Germline V lookup: CDR1 MDHEN, CDR2 SYDVKM. This CDR3 is 15 amino acids long. DNA for the CDR3: TGTGCCAGCAGTCCCCCCGGGACAGGGGGCGATGGCTACACCTTC. Translation: CASSPPGTGGDGYTF.

This clonotype was found many times. This chain links TRBV18 with TRBJ1-1; no definite D call. The CDR3 loop spans 13 amino acids. Per germline, CDR1 KGHSH and CDR2 LQKENI. V lost 6 bases, J lost 1 base, and 9 bases lay in between. The CDR3 DNA follows: TGTGCCAGCTCTTTAGAGCGGAACACTGAAGCTTTCTTT. Translating it yields CASSLERNTEAFF. Full variable domain (missing parts from reference TRBV18 and TRBJ1-1): NAGVMQNPRHLVRRRGQEARLRCSPMKGHSHVYWYRQLPEEGLKFMVYLQKENIIDESGMPKERFSAEFPKEGPSILRIQQVVRGDSAAYFCASSLERNTEAFFGQGTRLTVV.

This clonotype was detected only a few times. V and J are TRBV19 and TRBJ2-3, with 8 bases that match TRBD2. Looked up from germline, CDR1 is LNHDA and CDR2 is SQIVND (reference sequence). The junction had 2 bases not matched to a gene; V was cut back by 3 bases and J by 3 bases. The CDR3 has 14 residues. The CDR3 coding sequence is TGTGCCAGTAGTATCGGCGGGAGGACAGATACGCAGTATTTT. Its translation: CASSIGGRTDTQYF.

The count of this clonotype is one. The chain uses TRBV12-3 or TRBV12-4 and TRBJ1-5; D is possibly TRBD1 (6 bases). V gave up 4 bases and J gave up 1 base, with 17 bases separating them. The CDR3 contains 17 residues. CDR3: CASSSQAGAPSNQPQHF. The CDR3 DNA is TGTGCCAGCAGTTCTCAGGCAGGGGCGCCGAGCAATCAGCCCCAGCATTTT.

The V call is TRBV6-1, the J call TRBJ1-5, with D maybe TRBD1 (6 bases). This CDR3 comprises 16 residues. Germline lookup yields CDR1 MNHNS and CDR2 SASEGT. The V end lost 7 bases, the J end lost 0 bases, and 16 bases lay between the germline ends. CDR3 coding DNA: TGTGCCAGCAAAGGTGGCGGGGGGGCTAGCAATCAGCCCCAGCATTTT. Its protein product is CASKGGGGASNQPQHF.

V gene TRBV3-1 combines with J gene TRBJ1-3, with 7 positions matching TRBD1. CDR1 is LGHDT and CDR2 is YNNKEL in the germline V gene (reference sequence). The ends lost 4 bases at V and 3 bases at J; junction bases unmatched: 6. This CDR3 contains 15 residues. CDR3: CASSPSDRDGNTIYF. CDR3 in DNA: TGTGCCAGCAGCCCGTCTGACAGGGATGGAAACACCATATATTTT.

The chain uses TRBV5-6 and TRBJ1-2; TRBD1 matches at 7 bases. Trimming took 0 bases from V and 4 from J; bases not matched to a gene: 6. Germline assignment: CDR1 SGHDT and CDR2 YYEEEE. There are 15 residues in the CDR3. Here the CDR3 reads CASSLAQGVGYGYTF. CDR3 bases: TGTGCCAGCAGCTTGGCCCAGGGGGTAGGCTATGGCTACACCTTC.